These T cell receptor beta chains were read from a single sample in a study of shared clonotypes between healthy human individuals. Sequenced by immunoSEQ multiplex PCR; TCRdb stores in-frame clones only, minus some. The table has over 2 million clones, about 95% seen once; the top ten hold 0.9% to 1.3%. Sequenced: naive CD8+ T cells sorted from blood. These receptor sequences come from a young man in good health. CDR3s include the opening cysteine and the closing phenylalanine or tryptophan. The D gene is left open where the match is weak. Clone size is given for some rows only: seen once, a few or many times, or a class if the clone is expanded.

>TRBJ2-7|.|TRBD1|TRBV4-1
TGCGCCAGCAGCCTCGTTCTAACAGGGGTCTACGAGCAGTACTTC
CASSLVLTGVYEQYF
>TRBJ1-2|.|.|TRBV27
TGTGCCAGCAGTTTTTCCGCTAAAGGGTTCTATGGCTACACCTTC
CASSFSAKGFYGYTF
>TRBJ2-2|.|TRBD2|TRBV4-1
TGCGCCAGCAGCCAAGATCCTAGCGGGGCCGCGAACACCGGGGAGCTGTTTTTT
CASSQDPSGAANTGELFF
>TRBJ1-4|.|.|TRBV7-8
TGTGCCAGCAGCAGTGGGCAGGGAGGCCCCAGTCTGTTTTTT
CASSSGQGGPSLFF
>TRBJ2-7|.|TRBD2|TRBV6-5
TGTGCCAGCAGTTCCCACTTAGGGCTAGCGGGGCCGCAGTACTTC
CASSSHLGLAGPQYF
>TRBJ2-3|.|TRBD2|TRBV27
TGTGCCAGCAGTATCCAAGCGGGGGGGCCGCTAGATACGCAGTATTTT
CASSIQAGGPLDTQYF
>TRBJ1-5|.|TRBD1|TRBV10-3
TGTGCCATCAGTGATGACAGGGGTGGCAATCAGCCCCAGCATTTT
CAISDDRGGNQPQHF
>TRBJ2-1|.|TRBD2|TRBV5-6
TGTGCCAGCAGCGCGACTAGCGGGAGAACCCCATACAATGAGCAGTTCTTC
CASSATSGRTPYNEQFF
>TRBJ2-5|.|.|TRBV5-6
TGTGCCAGCAGCTTGGCCCGGGAATTTCAAGAGACCCAGTACTTC
CASSLAREFQETQYF
>TRBJ1-4|.|.|TRBV19
TGTGCCAGTAGTAAACAGGGACTTGAAAAACTGTTTTTT
CASSKQGLEKLFF
>TRBJ2-3|.|.|TRBV6-5
TGTGCCAGCAGTTACTCGGAATGGAGCACAGATACGCAGTATTTT
CASSYSEWSTDTQYF
>TRBJ2-7|.|.|TRBV28
TGTGCCAGCAGTTTTGCCCACGGGACGCAAGTTTACGAGCAGTACTTC
CASSFAHGTQVYEQYF
>TRBJ2-2|.|.|TRBV7-6
TGTGCCAGCAGCTTAGAGACACAGGTTTTACACACCGGGGAGCTGTTTTTT
CASSLETQVLHTGELFF
>TRBJ2-3|.|TRBD2|TRBV7-9
TGTGCCAGCAGCGGAAGCGGGGGTCGCACAGATACGCAGTATTTT
CASSGSGGRTDTQYF
>TRBJ2-1|.|.|TRBV27
TGTGCCAGCAGTTTCCTGGCAGGGGATGATGAGCAGTTCTTC
CASSFLAGDDEQFF
>TRBJ2-7|.|TRBD1|TRBV5-1
TGCGCCAGCAGCCAGACAGGGGACTACGAGCAGTACTTC
CASSQTGDYEQYF
>TRBJ1-2|.|.|TRBV9
TGTGCCAGCAGCGTATCCGGGAAGGGCTACACCTTC
CASSVSGKGYTF
>TRBJ1-3|.|.|TRBV7-2
TGTGCCAGCAGCGATCGACTTAGCTCTGGAAACACCATATATTTT
CASSDRLSSGNTIYF
>TRBJ2-7|.|.|TRBV30
TGTGCCTGGAGGGGACTTCCCTCCTACGAGCAGTACTTC
CAWRGLPSYEQYF
>TRBJ2-7|.|.|TRBV2
TGTGCCAGCAGTAACCGGGACGGCTCCCACGAGCAGTACTTC
CASSNRDGSHEQYF
>TRBJ2-7|.|TRBD2|TRBV5-6
TGTGCCAGCAGCCCGGGGGATTGGACTAGCCAGGCATACGAGCAGTACTTC
CASSPGDWTSQAYEQYF
>TRBJ2-2|.|.|TRBV5-6
TGTGCCAGCAGATGGGGCGGCGCCGGGGAGCTGTTTTTT
CASRWGGAGELFF
>TRBJ2-1|.|.|TRBV5-4
TGTGCCAGCAGCCCCCTCCTACCGAGCTCCTACAATGAGCAGTTCTTC
CASSPLLPSSYNEQFF
>TRBJ1-1|.|.|TRBV28
TGTGCCAGCAGTTTACAGGGAATGAACACTGAAGCTTTCTTT
CASSLQGMNTEAFF
>TRBJ2-5|once|TRBD2|TRBV11-3
TGTGCCAGCAGCTTAGGGACTAGCGCCTTTCAAGAGACCCAGTACTTC
CASSLGTSAFQETQYF